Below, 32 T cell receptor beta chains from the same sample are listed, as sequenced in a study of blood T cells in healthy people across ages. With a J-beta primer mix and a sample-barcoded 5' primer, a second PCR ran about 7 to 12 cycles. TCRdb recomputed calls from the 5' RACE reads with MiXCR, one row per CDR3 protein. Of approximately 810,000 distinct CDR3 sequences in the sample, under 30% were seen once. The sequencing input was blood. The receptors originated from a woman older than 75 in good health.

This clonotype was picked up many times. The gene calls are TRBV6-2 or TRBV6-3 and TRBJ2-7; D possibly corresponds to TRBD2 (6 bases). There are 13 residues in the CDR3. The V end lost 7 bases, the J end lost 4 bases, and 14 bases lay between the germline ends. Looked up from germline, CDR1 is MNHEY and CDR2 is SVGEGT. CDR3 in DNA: TGTGCCAGCAAGTCCGGGACTCGGTACGAGCAGTACTTC. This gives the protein CASKSGTRYEQYF.

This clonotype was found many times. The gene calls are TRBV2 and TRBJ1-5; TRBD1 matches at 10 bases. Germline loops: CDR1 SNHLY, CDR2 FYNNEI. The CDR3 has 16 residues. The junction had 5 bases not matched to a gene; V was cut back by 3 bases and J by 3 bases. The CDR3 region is CASSDRTGGSNQPQHF. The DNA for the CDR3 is TGTGCCAGCAGTGATAGGACAGGGGGTTCCAATCAGCCCCAGCATTTT.

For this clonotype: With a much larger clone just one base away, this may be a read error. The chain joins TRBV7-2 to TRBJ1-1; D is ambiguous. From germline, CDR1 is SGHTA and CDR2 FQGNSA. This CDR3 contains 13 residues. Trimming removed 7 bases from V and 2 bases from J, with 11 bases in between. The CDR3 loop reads CASNRAANTEAFF. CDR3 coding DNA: TGTGCCAGCAACAGAGCGGCCAACACTGAAGCTTTCTTT. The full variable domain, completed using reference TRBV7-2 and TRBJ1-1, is GAGVSQSPSNKVTEKGKDVELRCDPISGHTALYWYRQSLGQGLEFLIYFQGNSAPDKSGLPSDRFSAERTGGSVSTLTIQRTQQEDSAVYLCASNRAANTEAFFGQGTRLTVV.

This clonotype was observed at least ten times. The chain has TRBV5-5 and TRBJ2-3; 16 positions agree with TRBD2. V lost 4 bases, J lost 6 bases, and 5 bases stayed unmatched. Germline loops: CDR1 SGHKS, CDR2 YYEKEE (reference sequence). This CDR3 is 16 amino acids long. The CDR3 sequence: CASSIPGLAGGDTQYF. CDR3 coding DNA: TGTGCCAGCAGCATCCCGGGACTAGCGGGGGGGGATACGCAGTATTTT.

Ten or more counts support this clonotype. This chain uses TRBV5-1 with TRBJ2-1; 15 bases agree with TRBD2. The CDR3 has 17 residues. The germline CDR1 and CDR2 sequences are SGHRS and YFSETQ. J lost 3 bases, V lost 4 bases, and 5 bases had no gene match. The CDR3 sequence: CASSHGLAGGYYNEQFF. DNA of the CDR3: TGCGCCAGCAGCCACGGACTAGCGGGGGGGTACTACAATGAGCAGTTCTTC.

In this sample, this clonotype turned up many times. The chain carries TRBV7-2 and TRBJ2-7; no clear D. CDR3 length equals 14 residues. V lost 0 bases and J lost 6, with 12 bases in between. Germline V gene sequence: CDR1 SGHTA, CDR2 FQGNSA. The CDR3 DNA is TGTGCCAGCAGCTTAGCGCAGCGTATGGGCGAGCAGTACTTC. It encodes CASSLAQRMGEQYF.

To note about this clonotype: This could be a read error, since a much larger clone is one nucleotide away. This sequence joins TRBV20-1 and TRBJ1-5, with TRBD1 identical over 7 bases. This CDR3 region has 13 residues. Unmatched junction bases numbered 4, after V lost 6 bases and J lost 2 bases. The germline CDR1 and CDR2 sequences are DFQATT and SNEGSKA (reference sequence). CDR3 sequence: CSAGGSGNQPQHF. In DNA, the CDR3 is TGCAGTGCAGGGGGCTCGGGCAATCAGCCCCAGCATTTT.

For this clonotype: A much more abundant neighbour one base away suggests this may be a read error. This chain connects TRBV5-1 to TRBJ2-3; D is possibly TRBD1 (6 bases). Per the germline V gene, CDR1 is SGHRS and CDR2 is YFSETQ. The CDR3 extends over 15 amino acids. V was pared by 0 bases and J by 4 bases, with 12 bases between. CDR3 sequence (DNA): TGCGCCAGCAGCTTGGGGGTCAGGGGAGCAGATACGCAGTATTTT. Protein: CASSLGVRGADTQYF.

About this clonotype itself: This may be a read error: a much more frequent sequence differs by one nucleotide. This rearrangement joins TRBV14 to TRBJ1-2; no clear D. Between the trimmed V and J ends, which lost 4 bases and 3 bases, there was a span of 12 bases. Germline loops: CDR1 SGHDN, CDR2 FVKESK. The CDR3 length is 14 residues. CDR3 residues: CASSRGYSDYGYTF. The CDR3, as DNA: TGTGCCAGCAGCCGAGGCTACAGTGACTATGGCTACACCTTC.

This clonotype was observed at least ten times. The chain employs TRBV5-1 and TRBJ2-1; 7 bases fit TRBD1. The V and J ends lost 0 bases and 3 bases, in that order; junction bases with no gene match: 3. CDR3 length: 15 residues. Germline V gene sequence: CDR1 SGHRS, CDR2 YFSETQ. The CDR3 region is CASSLEGAVYNEQFF. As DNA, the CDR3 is TGCGCCAGCAGCTTGGAGGGGGCAGTCTACAATGAGCAGTTCTTC.

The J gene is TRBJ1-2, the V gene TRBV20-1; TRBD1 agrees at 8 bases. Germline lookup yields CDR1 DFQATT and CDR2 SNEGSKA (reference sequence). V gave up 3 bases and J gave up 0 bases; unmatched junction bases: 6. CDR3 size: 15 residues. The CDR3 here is CSARGGTGTNYGYTF. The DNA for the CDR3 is TGCAGTGCTAGGGGGGGGACAGGTACTAACTATGGCTACACCTTC.

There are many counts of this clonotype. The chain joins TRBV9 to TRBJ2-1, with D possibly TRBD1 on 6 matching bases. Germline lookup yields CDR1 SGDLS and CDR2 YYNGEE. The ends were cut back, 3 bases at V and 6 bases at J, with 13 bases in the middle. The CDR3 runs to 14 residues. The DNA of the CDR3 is TGTGCCAGCAGCGCCCAACAGGGAGTCAATGAGCAGTTCTTC. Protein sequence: CASSAQQGVNEQFF.

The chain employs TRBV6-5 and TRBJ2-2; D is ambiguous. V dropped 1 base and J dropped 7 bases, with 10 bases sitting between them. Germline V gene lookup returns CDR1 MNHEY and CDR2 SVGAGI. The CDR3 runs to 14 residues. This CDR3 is CASSYFGQIGELFF. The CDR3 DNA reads TGTGCCAGCAGTTACTTCGGGCAAATCGGGGAGCTGTTTTTT.

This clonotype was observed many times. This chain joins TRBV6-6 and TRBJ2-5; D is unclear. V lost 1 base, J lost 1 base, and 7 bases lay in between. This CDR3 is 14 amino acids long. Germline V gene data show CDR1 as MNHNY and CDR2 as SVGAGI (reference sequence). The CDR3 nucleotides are TGTGCCAGCAGTTACTTCCGGTTCCAAGAGACCCAGTACTTC. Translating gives CASSYFRFQETQYF.

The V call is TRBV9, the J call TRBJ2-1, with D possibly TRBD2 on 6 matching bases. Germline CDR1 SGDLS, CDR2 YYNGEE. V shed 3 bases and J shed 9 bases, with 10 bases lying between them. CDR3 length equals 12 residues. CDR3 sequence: CASSALGGEQFF. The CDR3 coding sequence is TGTGCCAGCAGCGCCCTCGGGGGTGAGCAGTTCTTC.

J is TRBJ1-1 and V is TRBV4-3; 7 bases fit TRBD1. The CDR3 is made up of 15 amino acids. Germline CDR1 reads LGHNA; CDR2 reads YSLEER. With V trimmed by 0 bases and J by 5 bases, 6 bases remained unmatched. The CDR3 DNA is TGCGCCAGCAGCCAAGAGGGAGGGGGCGGAACTGAAGCTTTCTTT. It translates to CASSQEGGGGTEAFF.

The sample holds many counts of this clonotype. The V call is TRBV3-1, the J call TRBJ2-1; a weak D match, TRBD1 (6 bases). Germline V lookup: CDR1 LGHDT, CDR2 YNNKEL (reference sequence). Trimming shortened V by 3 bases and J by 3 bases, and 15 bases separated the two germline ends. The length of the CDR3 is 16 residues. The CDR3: CASSHDRSYLYNEQFF. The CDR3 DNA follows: TGTGCCAGCAGCCACGACAGGTCCTATCTCTACAATGAGCAGTTCTTC.

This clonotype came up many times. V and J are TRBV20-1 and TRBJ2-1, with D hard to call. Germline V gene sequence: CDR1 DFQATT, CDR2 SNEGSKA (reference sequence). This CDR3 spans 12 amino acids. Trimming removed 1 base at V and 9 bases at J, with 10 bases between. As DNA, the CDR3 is TGCAGTGCTAGAGGACGGTCAACTGAGCAGTTCTTC. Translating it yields CSARGRSTEQFF.

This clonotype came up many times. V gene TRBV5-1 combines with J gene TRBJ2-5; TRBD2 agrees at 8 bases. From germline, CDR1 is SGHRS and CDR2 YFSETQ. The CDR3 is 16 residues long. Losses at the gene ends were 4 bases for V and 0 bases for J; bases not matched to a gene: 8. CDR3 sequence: CASSKYYGGDQETQYF. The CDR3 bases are TGCGCCAGCAGCAAATATTACGGGGGGGACCAAGAGACCCAGTACTTC.

The CDR3 loop is CASSPAGRGEETQYF. The CDR3 DNA reads as TGTGCCAGCAGTCCGGCCGGGCGGGGGGAAGAGACCCAGTACTTC. The chain uses TRBV28 and TRBJ2-5; 8 bases agree with TRBD2. The germline gives CDR1 MDHEN, CDR2 SYDVKM. The CDR3 has 15 amino acids. Trimming at V came to 5 bases and at J to 3 bases, leaving 8 bases not matched to a gene.

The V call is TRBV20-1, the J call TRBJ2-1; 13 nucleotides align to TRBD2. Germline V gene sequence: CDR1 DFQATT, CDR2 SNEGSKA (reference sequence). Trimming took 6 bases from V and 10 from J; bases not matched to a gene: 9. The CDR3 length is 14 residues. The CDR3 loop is CSAGLAGVSGEQFF. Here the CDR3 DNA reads TGCAGTGCAGGACTAGCGGGAGTTAGCGGCGAGCAGTTCTTC.

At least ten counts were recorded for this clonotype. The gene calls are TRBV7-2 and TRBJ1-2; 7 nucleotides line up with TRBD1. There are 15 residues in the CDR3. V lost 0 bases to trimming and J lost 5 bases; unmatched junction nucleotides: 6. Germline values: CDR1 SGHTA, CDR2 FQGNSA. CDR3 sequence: CASSLAGGTDYGYTF. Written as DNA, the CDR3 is TGTGCCAGCAGCTTAGCGGGGGGGACAGATTATGGCTACACCTTC.

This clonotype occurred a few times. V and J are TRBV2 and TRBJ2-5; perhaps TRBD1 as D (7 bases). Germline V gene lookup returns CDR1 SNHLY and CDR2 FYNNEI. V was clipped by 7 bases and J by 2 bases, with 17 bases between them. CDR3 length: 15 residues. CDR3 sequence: CASTAQGGLQETQYF. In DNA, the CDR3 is TGTGCCAGCACAGCCCAGGGGGGCCTGCAAGAGACCCAGTACTTC.

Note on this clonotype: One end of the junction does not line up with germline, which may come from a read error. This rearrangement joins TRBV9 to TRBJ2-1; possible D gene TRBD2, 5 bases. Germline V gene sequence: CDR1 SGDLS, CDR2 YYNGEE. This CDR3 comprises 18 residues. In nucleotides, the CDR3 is TGTGCCAGCAGCGTATTCAGCGGATTAAGGAGCTCCCACAATGAGCAGTTCTTC. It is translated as CASSVFSGLRSSHNEQFF.

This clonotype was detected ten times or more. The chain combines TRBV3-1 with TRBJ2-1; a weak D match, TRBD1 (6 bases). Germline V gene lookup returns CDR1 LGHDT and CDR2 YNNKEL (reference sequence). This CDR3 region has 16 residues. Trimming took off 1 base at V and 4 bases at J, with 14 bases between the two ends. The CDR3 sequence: CASSQVTGKGYNEQFF. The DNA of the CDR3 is TGTGCCAGCAGCCAAGTAACAGGGAAGGGGTACAATGAGCAGTTCTTC.

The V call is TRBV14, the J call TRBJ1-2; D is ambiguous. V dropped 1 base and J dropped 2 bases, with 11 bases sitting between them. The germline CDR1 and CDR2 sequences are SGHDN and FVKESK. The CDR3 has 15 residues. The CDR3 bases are TGTGCCAGCAGCCAAGGGCGTCCGGGAAACTATGGCTACACCTTC. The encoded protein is CASSQGRPGNYGYTF. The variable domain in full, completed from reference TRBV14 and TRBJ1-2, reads EAGVTQFPSHSVIEKGQTVTLRCDPISGHDNLYWYRRVMGKEIKFLLHFVKESKQDESGMPNNRFLAERTGGTYSTLKVQPAELEDSGVYFCASSQGRPGNYGYTFGSGTRLTVV.

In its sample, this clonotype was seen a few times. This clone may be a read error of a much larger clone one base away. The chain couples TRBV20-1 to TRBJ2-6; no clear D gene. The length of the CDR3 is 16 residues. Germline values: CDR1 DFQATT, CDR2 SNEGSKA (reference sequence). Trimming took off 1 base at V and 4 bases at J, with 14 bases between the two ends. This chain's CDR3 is CSARGRDRPGANVLTF. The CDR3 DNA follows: TGCAGTGCTAGAGGAAGAGACCGACCAGGGGCCAACGTCCTGACTTTC.

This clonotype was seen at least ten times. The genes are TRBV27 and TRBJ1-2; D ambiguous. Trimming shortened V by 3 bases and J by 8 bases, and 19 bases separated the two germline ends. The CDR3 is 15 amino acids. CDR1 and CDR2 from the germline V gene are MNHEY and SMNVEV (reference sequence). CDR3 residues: CASSFYGPDREGYTF. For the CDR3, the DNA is TGTGCCAGCAGTTTCTACGGACCGGACCGAGAGGGCTACACCTTC.

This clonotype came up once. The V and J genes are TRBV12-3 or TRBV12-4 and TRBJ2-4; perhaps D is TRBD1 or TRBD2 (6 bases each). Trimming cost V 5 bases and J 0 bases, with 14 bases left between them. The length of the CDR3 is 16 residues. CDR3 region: CASSTGTRLAKNIQYF. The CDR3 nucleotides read TGTGCCAGCAGTACAGGGACTCGTTTAGCCAAAAACATTCAGTACTTC.

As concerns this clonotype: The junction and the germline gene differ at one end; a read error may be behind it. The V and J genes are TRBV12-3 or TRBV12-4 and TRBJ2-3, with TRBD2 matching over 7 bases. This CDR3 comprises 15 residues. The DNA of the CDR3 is TGTGCCAGCAGTTTGAGCGGGATAAGAGCAGATGCGCAGTATTTT. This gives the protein CASSLSGIRADAQYF.

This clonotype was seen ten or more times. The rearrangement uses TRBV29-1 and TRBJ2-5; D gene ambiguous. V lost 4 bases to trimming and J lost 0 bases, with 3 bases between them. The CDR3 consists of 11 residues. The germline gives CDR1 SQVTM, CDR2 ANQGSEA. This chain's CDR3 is CSVVNQETQYF. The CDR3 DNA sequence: TGCAGCGTTGTTAACCAAGAGACCCAGTACTTC.

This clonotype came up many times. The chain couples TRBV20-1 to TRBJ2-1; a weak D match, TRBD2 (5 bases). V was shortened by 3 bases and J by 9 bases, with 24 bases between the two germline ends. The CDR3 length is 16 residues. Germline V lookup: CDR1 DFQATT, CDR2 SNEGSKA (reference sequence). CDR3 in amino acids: CSASGGKRKSVVEQFF. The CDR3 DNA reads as TGCAGTGCTAGCGGTGGGAAGCGGAAGTCGGTCGTTGAGCAGTTCTTC.